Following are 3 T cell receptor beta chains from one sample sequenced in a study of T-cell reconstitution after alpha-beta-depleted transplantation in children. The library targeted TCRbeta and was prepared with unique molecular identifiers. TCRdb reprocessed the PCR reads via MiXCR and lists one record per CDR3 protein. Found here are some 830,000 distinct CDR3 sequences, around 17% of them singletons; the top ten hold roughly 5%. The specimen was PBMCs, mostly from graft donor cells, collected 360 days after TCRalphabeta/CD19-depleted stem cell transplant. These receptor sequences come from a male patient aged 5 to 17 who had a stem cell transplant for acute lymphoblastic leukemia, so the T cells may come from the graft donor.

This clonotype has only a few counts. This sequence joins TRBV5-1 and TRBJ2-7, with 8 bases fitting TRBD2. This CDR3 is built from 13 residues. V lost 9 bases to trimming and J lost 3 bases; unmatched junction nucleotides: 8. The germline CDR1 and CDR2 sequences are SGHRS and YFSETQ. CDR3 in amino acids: CATRTGGGYEQYF. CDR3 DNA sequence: TGCGCCACCCGGACGGGAGGGGGCTACGAGCAGTACTTC.

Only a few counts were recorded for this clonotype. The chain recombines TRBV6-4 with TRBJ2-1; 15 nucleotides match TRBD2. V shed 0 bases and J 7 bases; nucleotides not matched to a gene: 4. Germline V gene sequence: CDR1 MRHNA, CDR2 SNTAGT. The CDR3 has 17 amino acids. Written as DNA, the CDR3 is TGTGCCAGCAGTGACTCAGTTGGGACTAGCGGGAGGAATGAGCAGTTCTTC. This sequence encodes CASSDSVGTSGRNEQFF.

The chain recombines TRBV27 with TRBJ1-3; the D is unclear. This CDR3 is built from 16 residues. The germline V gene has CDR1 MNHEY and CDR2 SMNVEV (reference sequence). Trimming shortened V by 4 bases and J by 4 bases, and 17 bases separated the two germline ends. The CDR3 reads CASSSGLYGPGNTIYF. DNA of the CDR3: TGTGCCAGCAGTTCCGGCCTTTATGGGCCAGGAAACACCATATATTTT.